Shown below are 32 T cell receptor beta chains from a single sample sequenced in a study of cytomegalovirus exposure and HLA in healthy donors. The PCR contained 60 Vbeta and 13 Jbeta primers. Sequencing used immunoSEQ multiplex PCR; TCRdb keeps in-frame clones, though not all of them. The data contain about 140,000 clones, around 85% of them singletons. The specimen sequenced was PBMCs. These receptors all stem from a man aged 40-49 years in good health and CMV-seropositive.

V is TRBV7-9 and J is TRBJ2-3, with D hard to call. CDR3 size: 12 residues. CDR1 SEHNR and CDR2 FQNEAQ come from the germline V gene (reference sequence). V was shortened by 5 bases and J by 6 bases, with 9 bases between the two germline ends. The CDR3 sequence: CASSRGVDTQYF. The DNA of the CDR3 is TGTGCCAGCAGCCGAGGTGTCGATACGCAGTATTTT.

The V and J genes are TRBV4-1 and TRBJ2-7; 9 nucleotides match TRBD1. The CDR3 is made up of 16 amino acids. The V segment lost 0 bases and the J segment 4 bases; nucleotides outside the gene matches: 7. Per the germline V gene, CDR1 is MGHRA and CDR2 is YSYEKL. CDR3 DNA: TGCGCCAGCAGCCAAGAATCCGGGACAGGGTGGTACGAGCAGTACTTC. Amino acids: CASSQESGTGWYEQYF.

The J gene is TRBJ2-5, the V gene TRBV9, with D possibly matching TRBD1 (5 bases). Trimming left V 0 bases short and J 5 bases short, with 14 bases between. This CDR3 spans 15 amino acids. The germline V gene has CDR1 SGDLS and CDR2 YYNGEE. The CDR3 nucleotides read TGTGCCAGCAGCGTAGAGACAGACCCGTGGGAGACCCAGTACTTC. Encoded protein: CASSVETDPWETQYF.

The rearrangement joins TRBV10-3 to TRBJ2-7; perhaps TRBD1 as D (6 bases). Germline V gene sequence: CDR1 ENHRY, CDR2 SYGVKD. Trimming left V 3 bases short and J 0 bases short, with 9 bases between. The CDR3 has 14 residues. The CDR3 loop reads CAISDRDISYEQYF. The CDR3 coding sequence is TGTGCCATCAGTGACCGGGACATCTCCTACGAGCAGTACTTC.

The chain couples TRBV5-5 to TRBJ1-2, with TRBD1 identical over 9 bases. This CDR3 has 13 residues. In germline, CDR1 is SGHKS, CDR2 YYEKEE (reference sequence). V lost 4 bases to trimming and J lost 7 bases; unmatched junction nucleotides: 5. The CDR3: CASSPGQGSGYTF. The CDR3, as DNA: TGTGCCAGCAGCCCGGGACAGGGCTCTGGCTACACCTTC. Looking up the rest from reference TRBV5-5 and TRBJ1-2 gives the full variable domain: DAGVTQSPTHLIKTRGQQVTLRCSPISGHKSVSWYQQVLGQGPQFIFQYYEKEERGRGNFPDRFSARQFPNYSSELNVNALLLGDSALYLCASSPGQGSGYTFGSGTRLTVV.

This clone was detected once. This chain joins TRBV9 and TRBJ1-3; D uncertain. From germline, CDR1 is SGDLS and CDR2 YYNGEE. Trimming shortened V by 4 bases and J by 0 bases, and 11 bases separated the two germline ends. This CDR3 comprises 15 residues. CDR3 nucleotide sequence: TGTGCCAGCAGCTCCCCGGGAGTCTCTGGAAACACCATATATTTT. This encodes CASSSPGVSGNTIYF. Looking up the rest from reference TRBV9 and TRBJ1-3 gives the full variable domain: DSGVTQTPKHLITATGQRVTLRCSPRSGDLSVYWYQQSLDQGLQFLIQYYNGEERAKGNILERFSAQQFPDLHSELNLSSLELGDSALYFCASSSPGVSGNTIYFGEGSWLTVV.

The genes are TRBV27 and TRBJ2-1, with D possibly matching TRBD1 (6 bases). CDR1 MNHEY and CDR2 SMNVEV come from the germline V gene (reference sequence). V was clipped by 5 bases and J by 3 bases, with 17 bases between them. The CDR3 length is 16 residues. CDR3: CASSPRGDLLYNEQFF. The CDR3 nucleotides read TGTGCCAGCAGTCCCAGGGGTGACCTCCTCTACAATGAGCAGTTCTTC.

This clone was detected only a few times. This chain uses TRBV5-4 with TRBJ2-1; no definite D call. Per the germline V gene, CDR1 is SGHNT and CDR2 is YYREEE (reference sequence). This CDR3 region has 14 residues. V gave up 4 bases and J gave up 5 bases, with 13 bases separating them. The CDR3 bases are TGTGCCAGCAGCCAGGCCCCGTGGGACAATGAGCAGTTCTTC. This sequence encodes CASSQAPWDNEQFF.

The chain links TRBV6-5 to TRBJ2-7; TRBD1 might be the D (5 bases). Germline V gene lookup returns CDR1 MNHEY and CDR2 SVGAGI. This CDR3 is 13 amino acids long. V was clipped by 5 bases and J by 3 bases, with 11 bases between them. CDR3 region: CASSARTYYEQYF. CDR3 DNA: TGTGCCAGCAGTGCGAGGACATACTACGAGCAGTACTTC.

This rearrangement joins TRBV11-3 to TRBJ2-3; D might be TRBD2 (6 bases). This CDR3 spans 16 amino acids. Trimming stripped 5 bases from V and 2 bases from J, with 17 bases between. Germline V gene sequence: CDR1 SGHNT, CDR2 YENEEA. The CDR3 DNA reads TGTGCCAGCAGCATCGGCCGGGAGCGCAACACAGATACGCAGTATTTT. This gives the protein CASSIGRERNTDTQYF.

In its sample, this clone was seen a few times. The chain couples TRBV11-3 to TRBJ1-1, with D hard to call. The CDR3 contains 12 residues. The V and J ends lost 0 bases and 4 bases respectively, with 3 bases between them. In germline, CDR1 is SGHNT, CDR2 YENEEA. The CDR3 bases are TGTGCCAGCAGCTTAGATCTCACTGAAGCTTTCTTT. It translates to CASSLDLTEAFF.

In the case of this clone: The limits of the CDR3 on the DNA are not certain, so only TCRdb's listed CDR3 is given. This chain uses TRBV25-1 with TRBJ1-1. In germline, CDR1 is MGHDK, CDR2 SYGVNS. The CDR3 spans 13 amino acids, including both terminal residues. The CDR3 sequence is CASSVGRGAPFFF.

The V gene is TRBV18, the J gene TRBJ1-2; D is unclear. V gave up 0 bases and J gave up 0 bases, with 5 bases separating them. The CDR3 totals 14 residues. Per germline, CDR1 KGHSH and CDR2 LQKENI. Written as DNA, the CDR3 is TGTGCCAGCTCACCACCCAGCGCTAACTATGGCTACACCTTC. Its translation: CASSPPSANYGYTF.

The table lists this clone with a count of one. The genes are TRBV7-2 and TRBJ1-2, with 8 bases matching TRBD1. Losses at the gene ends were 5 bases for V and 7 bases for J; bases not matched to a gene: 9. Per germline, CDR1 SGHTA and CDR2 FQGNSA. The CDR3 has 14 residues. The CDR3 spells CASSPTGVGGGYTF. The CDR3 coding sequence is TGTGCCAGCAGCCCGACAGGGGTGGGAGGTGGCTACACCTTC. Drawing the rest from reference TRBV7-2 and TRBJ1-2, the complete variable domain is GAGVSQSPSNKVTEKGKDVELRCDPISGHTALYWYRQSLGQGLEFLIYFQGNSAPDKSGLPSDRFSAERTGGSVSTLTIQRTQQEDSAVYLCASSPTGVGGGYTFGSGTRLTVV.

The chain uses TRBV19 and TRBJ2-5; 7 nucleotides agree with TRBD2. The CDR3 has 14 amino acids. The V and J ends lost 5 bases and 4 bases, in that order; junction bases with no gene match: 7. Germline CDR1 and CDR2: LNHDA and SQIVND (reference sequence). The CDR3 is CASSPQVAGETQYF. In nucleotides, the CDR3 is TGTGCCAGTAGTCCCCAGGTAGCGGGAGAGACCCAGTACTTC.

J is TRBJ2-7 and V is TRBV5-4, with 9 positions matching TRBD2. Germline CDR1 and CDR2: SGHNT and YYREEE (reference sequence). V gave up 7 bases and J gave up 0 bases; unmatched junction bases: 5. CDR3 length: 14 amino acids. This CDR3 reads CASRLAGSSYEQYF. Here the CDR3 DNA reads TGTGCCAGCCGTCTAGCGGGGAGCTCCTACGAGCAGTACTTC.

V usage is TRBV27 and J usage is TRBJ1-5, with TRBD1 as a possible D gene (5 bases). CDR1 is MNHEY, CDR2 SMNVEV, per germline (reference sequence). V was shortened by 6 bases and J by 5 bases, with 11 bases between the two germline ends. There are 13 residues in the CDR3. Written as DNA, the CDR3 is TGTGCCAGCAGGCCGAAGGGGCATCAGCCCCAGCATTTT. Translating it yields CASRPKGHQPQHF.

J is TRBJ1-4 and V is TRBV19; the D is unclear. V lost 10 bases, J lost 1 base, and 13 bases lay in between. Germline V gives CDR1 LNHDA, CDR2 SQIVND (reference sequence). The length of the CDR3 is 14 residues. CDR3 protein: CATAAVGTNEKLFF. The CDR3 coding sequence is TGTGCCACCGCTGCGGTAGGAACTAATGAAAAACTGTTTTTT.

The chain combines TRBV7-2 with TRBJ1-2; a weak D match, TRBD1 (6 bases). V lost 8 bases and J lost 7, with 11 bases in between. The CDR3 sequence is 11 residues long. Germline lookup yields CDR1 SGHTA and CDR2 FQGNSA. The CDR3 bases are TGTGCCAGCTACAGGGTCATTGGCTACACCTTC. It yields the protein CASYRVIGYTF.

CDR3 sequence (DNA): TGTGCCAGCAGAGACACCGTGGGCGCTGAAGCTTTCTTT. Translated, it gives CASRDTVGAEAFF. The V call is TRBV6-5, the J call TRBJ1-1; D remains ambiguous. In germline, CDR1 is MNHEY, CDR2 SVGAGI. V was clipped by 6 bases and J by 6 bases, with 14 bases between them. The CDR3 runs 13 residues.

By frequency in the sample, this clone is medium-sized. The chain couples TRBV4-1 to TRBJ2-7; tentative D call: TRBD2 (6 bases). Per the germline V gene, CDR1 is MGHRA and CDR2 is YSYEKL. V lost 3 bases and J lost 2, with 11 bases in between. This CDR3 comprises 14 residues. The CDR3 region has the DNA TGCGCCAGCAGCCAGTGGACTACTACCTACGAGCAGTACTTC. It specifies CASSQWTTTYEQYF.

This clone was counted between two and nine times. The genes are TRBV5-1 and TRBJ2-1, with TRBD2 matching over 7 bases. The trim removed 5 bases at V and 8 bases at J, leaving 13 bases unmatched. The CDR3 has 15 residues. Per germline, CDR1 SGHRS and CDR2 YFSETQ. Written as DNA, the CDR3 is TGCGCCAGCAGGGCTAGCGGAGGGGTGGAGGATGAGCAGTTCTTC. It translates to CASRASGGVEDEQFF.

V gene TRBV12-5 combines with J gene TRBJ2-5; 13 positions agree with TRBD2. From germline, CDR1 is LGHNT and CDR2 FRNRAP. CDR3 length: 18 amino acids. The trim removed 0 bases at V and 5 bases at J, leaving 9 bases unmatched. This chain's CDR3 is CASGLVPGLAGSRETQYF. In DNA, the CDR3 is TGTGCTAGTGGTTTGGTACCGGGACTAGCGGGGTCCCGGGAGACCCAGTACTTC.

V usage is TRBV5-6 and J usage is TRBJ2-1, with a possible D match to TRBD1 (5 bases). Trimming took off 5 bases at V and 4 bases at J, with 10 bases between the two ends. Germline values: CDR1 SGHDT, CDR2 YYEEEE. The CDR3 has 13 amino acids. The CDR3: CASRPDTYNEQFF. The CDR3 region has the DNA TGTGCCAGCAGACCGGACACATACAATGAGCAGTTCTTC.

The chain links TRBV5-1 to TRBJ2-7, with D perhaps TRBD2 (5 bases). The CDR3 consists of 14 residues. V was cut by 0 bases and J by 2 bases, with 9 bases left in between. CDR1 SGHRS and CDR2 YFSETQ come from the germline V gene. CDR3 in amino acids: CASSLVGATYEQYF. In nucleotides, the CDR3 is TGCGCCAGCAGCTTGGTGGGAGCGACCTACGAGCAGTACTTC. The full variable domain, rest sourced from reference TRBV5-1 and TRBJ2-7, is KAGVTQTPRYLIKTRGQQVTLSCSPISGHRSVSWYQQTPGQGLQFLFEYFSETQRNKGNFPGRFSGRQFSNSRSEMNVSTLELGDSALYLCASSLVGATYEQYFGPGTRLTVT.

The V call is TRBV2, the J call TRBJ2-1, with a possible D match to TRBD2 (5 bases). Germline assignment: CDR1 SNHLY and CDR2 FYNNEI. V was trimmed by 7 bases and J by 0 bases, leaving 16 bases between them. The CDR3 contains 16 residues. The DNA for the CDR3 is TGTGCCAGCACAATTCTCGAGCGGAGCTCCTACAATGAGCAGTTCTTC. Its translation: CASTILERSSYNEQFF.

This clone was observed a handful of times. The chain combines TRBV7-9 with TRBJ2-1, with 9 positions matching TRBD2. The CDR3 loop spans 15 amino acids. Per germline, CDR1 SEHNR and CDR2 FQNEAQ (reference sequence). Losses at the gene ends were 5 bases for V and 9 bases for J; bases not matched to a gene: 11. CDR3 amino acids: CASSLELAGPPEQFF. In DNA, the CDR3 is TGTGCCAGCAGCCTCGAACTAGCGGGCCCCCCTGAGCAGTTCTTC.

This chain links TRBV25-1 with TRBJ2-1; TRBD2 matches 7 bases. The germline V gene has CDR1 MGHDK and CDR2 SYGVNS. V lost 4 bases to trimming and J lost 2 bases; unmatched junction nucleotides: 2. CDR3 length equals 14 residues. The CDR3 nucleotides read TGTGCCAGCAGTGCTGGGGGGGCCTACAATGAGCAGTTCTTC. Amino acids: CASSAGGAYNEQFF.

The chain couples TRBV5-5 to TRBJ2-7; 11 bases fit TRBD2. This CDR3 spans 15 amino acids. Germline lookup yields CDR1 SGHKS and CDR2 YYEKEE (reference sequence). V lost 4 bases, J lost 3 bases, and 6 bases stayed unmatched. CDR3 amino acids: CASSPGGLAVYEQYF. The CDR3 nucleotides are TGTGCCAGCAGCCCGGGGGGACTAGCGGTCTACGAGCAGTACTTC.

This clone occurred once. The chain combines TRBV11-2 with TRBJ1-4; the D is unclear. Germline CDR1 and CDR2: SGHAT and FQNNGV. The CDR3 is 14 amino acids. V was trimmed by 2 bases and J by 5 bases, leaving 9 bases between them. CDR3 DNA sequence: TGTGCCAGCAGCTTATGGGGAGGGAATGAAAAACTGTTTTTT. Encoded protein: CASSLWGGNEKLFF.

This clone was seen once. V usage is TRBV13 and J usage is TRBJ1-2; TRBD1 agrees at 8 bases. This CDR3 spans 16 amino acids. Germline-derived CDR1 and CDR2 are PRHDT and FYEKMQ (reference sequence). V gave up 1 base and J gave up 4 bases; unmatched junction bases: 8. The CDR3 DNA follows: TGTGCCAGCAGCTTAGACGGGCAGGGGGCAGGCTATGGCTACACCTTC. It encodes CASSLDGQGAGYGYTF.

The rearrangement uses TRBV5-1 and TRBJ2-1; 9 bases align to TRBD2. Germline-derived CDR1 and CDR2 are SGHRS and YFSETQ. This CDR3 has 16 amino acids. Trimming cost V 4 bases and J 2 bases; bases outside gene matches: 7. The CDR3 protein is CASSPPLAGPYNEQFF. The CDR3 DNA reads TGCGCCAGCAGCCCCCCTCTAGCGGGGCCCTACAATGAGCAGTTCTTC.